This T cell receptor beta chain was identified during a study of T-cell memory formation after mild COVID-19 (dated by TCRdb to the early 2020s). About the full investigation: TCR sequence clusters from the two donors were found to be largely donor specific. The cohort was made up of two young adult volunteers, one female and one male, who were previously healthy. In a couple of donors, T-cell clones that expanded and contracted after mild COVID-19 were followed by sequencing TCRalpha and TCRbeta repertoires longitudinally. What the research found in general, with its limitations: The detection of some responding clones in pre-infection memory suggests that pre-existing cross-reactive memory T cells joined the SARS-CoV-2 response. Contracting CD4+ clones were located mainly in the CM and EM memory subsets, whereas CD8+ clones were found to be enriched in EMRA. The study included only a couple of mild cases, and larger cohorts that include severe cases with pre-infection samples were judged to be necessary. Clones contracting from day 15 to 85 had balanced CD4/CD8 phenotypes, while a second wave expanding from day 15 to 37 was biased towards CD4+. SARS-CoV-2 specificity was not confirmed for the second-wave clones peaking on day 37.

Sequenced using an Illumina NovaSeq 6000. TCRalpha and TCRbeta cDNA libraries were built by 5'RACE with constant-segment primers, adding sample barcodes and unique molecular identifiers. RNA was extracted from every sample with Trizol reagent. Library amplification was performed in two PCR steps, and a second sample barcode and Illumina TruSeq adapters were introduced in the second step. The libraries were sequenced on an Illumina NovaSeq using 2 x 150 bp paired-end reads. Per the authors' processing: Reads were demultiplexed and collapsed into UMI-guided consensus sequences with migec v1.2.7. Using mixcr v2.1.11, UMI consensuses were aligned to TRA and TRB V and J templates and then assembled into clonotypes. Expanded or contracted clonotypes were those called significant by both edgeR and NoisET, with noise models trained on biological replicates. For edgeR calls, the cutoffs were a false discovery rate-adjusted p below 0.01 and a log2 fold-change threshold of 1. PCA with hierarchical clustering of max-normalized trajectories of the 1000 most abundant clonotypes was used as exploratory dynamics analysis. Each responding clone was given a CD4 or CD8 phenotype based on the CD4+ and CD8+ repertoires, which had been sequenced separately. In TCRdb, the public reads were trimmed at Q25 with fastp and aligned with MiXCR, with productive beta chains retained. Duplicate CDR3 protein sequences are folded into a single record with the most common DNA and genes. TCRdb, not the authors, supplied the V and J calls. Within this sample are 350,000 or so distinct CDR3 sequences, with 20% to 25% of them counted one time only. The leading ten clones occupy around 20% of the sample.

To note about this clonotype: No antigen is known for it. No clone much larger than this one lies a single base away; base qualities are absent.

The germline V gene gives CDR1 as SGHTA and CDR2 as FQGNSA. The CDR3 sequence holds 17 residues, the cysteine and phenylalanine included. Left in the record is the CDR3 DNA by itself, 51 bases read in frame from the first base. Compared with germline, V lacks 2 bases and J lacks 0 bases; bases without a gene match: 6. Ficoll-Paque density gradient centrifugation was the method used to isolate PBMCs. This clonotype was sampled from a young man who had mild COVID-19 (a few samples of this study predate the infection). The sample titles of this study are shuffled in the database, so cell type and time point are left out; the donor was told from shared clones. The chain links TRBV7-2 with TRBJ2-3; 9 central nucleotides agree with TRBD2. The sequenced sample consisted of PBMCs or a T cell subset sorted from them (not recorded which). The sequenced DNA is TGTGCCAGCAGCTTACAGGGCCTAGCGGGGAGCACAGATACGCAGTATTTT. It specifies CASSLQGLAGSTDTQYF.